The 14 T cell receptor beta chains in this list originate from one sample, sequenced in a study of blood T cell repertoires in COVID-19. Sequencing was performed with immunoSEQ multiplex PCR; in TCRdb, only in-frame clones are kept and a portion is missing. The sample has roughly 100,000 clones; around 87% are singletons. The specimen was peripheral blood. The receptors derive from a man in his fifties or sixties with acute or convalescent COVID-19.

The genes are TRBV7-8 and TRBJ2-1; 14 positions match TRBD2. With 0 bases clipped from V and 4 bases from J, the junction kept 8 bases outside the gene matches. Germline CDR1 SGHVS, CDR2 FQNEAQ. The CDR3 extends over 19 amino acids. Written as DNA, the CDR3 is TGTGCCAGCAGCTTAGCCGGGGGACTAGCGGGAGCTTTATACAATGAGCAGTTCTTC. Translated: CASSLAGGLAGALYNEQFF.

J is TRBJ2-7 and V is TRBV18; 9 nucleotides agree with TRBD2. Trimming removed 3 bases from V and 4 bases from J; junction bases left unmatched: 13. The CDR3 spans 17 residues. Germline CDR1 and CDR2: KGHSH and LQKENI. The CDR3 DNA reads TGTGCCAGCTCACCCCGCCGGGGACTAGCACTCTGGTACGAGCAGTACTTC. Residues: CASSPRRGLALWYEQYF.

The V call is TRBV11-2, the J call TRBJ2-3; D is possibly TRBD2 (5 bases). Germline V lookup: CDR1 SGHAT, CDR2 FQNNGV. CDR3 length: 16 residues. Between the trimmed V and J ends, which lost 1 base and 3 bases, there was a span of 14 bases. This CDR3 is CASSLGLPTVTDTQYF. As DNA, the CDR3 is TGTGCCAGCAGCTTAGGACTACCGACTGTGACAGATACGCAGTATTTT.

The chain is built from TRBV3-1 (or the pseudogene TRBV3-2) and TRBJ2-5; 9 bases agree with TRBD2. Germline loops: CDR1 LGHDT, CDR2 YNNKEL (reference sequence). J lost 3 bases, V lost 9 bases, and 2 bases had no gene match. The CDR3 loop spans 12 amino acids. The CDR3, as DNA: TGTGCCAGGACTAGCGGTAAAGAGACCCAGTACTTC. Translated: CARTSGKETQYF.

The chain couples TRBV19 to TRBJ1-4; D is possibly TRBD1 (6 bases). The V gene's germline CDR1 is LNHDA and CDR2 SQIVND (reference sequence). The V end lost 4 bases, the J end lost 3 bases, and 12 bases lay between the germline ends. The CDR3 is 15 residues long. The CDR3 DNA sequence: TGTGCCAGTAGTACCGGACAGTACCCTAATGAAAAACTGTTTTTT. Amino acid sequence: CASSTGQYPNEKLFF.

V is TRBV28 and J is TRBJ2-4, with D hard to call. Per the germline V gene, CDR1 is MDHEN and CDR2 is SYDVKM. With 5 bases removed from V and 9 bases from J, the gap between germline ends came to 14 bases. CDR3 length equals 13 residues. CDR3 nucleotide sequence: TGTGCCAGCAGTCCCCCCAAAGCTGGCATTCAGTACTTC. It translates to CASSPPKAGIQYF.

V and J are TRBV28 and TRBJ2-2; 7 nucleotides line up with TRBD2. Germline V gene lookup returns CDR1 MDHEN and CDR2 SYDVKM. The length of the CDR3 is 15 residues. V trimming: 5 bases; J trimming: 2 bases; junction bases outside the gene matches: 5. The CDR3 DNA reads as TGTGCCAGCAGTGGGGCTAGCGGAAACACCGGGGAGCTGTTTTTT. The encoded protein is CASSGASGNTGELFF.

The V gene is TRBV7-2, the J gene TRBJ1-3; no definite D call. Looked up from germline, CDR1 is SGHTA and CDR2 is FQGNSA. This CDR3 region has 16 residues. Trimming took 1 base from V and 4 from J, leaving 14 bases between them. CDR3 bases: TGTGCCAGCAGCTTAGGCTTCCGGGAATCGGGAAACACCATATATTTT. This encodes CASSLGFRESGNTIYF.

V usage is TRBV24-1 and J usage is TRBJ2-1; 11 bases fit TRBD2. Germline-derived CDR1 and CDR2 are KGHDR and SFDVKD. CDR3 size: 17 residues. V lost 0 bases to trimming and J lost 4 bases; unmatched junction nucleotides: 4. CDR3 DNA: TGTGCCACCAGTGATTTGCGGGCTAGCGGGAGGTACAATGAGCAGTTCTTC. It is translated as CATSDLRASGRYNEQFF.

The chain couples TRBV7-2 to TRBJ1-2, with 9 bases identical to TRBD1. V dropped 5 bases and J dropped 4; count of bases not matched to a gene: 11. Per germline, CDR1 SGHTA and CDR2 FQGNSA. The CDR3 sequence is 16 residues long. CDR3 protein: CASSPVDSGQGYGYTF. For the CDR3, the DNA is TGTGCCAGCAGCCCAGTTGATTCGGGACAGGGCTATGGCTACACCTTC.

V is TRBV28 and J is TRBJ2-1, with 7 bases matching TRBD2. Looked up from germline, CDR1 is MDHEN and CDR2 is SYDVKM. The length of the CDR3 is 13 residues. V trimming: 5 bases; J trimming: 7 bases; junction bases outside the gene matches: 5. The CDR3 nucleotides are TGTGCCAGCAGTCCCCCGGGGGGTAATGAGCAGTTCTTC. It is translated as CASSPPGGNEQFF.

The CDR3 nucleotides read TGTGCCAGCAGCGTAGGGGACAGGAAAAACACCGGGGAGCTGTTTTTT. Translated: CASSVGDRKNTGELFF. The V call is TRBV9, the J call TRBJ2-2; TRBD1 matches at 8 bases. The CDR3 is 16 residues long. V gave up 0 bases and J gave up 2 bases; unmatched junction bases: 3. Germline CDR1 is SGDLS and CDR2 is YYNGEE.

This rearrangement joins TRBV6-2 or TRBV6-3 to TRBJ2-1; possible D gene TRBD1, 6 bases. The ends were cut back, 5 bases at V and 8 bases at J, with 7 bases in the middle. This CDR3 has 11 amino acids. Per the germline V gene, CDR1 is MNHEY and CDR2 is SVGEGT. CDR3 amino acids: CASSGGHEQFF. In nucleotides, the CDR3 is TGTGCCAGCAGTGGGGGCCATGAGCAGTTCTTC.

CDR3 region: CASSRTGDLTDTQYF. The DNA of the CDR3 is TGTGCCAGCAGCCGGACAGGGGACCTCACAGATACGCAGTATTTT. J is TRBJ2-3 and V is TRBV5-8, with TRBD1 matching 9 bases. Trimming took 4 bases from V and 2 from J; bases not matched to a gene: 5. Germline V gives CDR1 SGHTS, CDR2 YDEGEE. CDR3 length: 15 residues.